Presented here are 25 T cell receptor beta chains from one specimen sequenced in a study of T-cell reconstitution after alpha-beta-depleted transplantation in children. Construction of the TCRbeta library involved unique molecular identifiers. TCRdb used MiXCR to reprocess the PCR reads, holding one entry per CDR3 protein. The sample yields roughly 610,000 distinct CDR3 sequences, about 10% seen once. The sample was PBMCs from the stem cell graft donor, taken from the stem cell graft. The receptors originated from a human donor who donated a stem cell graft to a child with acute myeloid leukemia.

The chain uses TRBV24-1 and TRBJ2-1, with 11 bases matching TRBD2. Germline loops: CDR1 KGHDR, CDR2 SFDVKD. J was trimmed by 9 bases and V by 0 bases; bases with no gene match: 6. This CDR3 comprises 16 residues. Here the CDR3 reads CATSDLSSGRAGEQFF. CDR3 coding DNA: TGTGCCACCAGTGATTTGAGTAGCGGGAGGGCGGGTGAGCAGTTCTTC.

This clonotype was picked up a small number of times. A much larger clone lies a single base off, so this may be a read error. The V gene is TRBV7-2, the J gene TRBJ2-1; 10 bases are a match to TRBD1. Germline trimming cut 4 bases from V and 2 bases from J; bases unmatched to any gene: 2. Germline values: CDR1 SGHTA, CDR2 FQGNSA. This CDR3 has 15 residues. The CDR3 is CASSWDRGTYNEQFF. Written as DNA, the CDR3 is TGTGCCAGCAGCTGGGACAGGGGAACCTACAATGAGCAGTTCTTC.

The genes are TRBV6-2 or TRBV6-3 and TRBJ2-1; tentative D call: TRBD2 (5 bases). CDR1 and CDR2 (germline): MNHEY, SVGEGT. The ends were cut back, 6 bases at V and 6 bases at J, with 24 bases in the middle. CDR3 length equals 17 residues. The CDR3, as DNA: TGTGCCAGCAGCCCAATCCCCCGCGGTCTAGAGGGCAATGAGCAGTTCTTC. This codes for CASSPIPRGLEGNEQFF.

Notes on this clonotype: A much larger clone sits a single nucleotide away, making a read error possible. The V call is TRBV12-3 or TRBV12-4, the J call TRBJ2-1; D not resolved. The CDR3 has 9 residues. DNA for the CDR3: TGTGCCTCCTACAATGAGCAGTTATTC. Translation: CASYNEQLF.

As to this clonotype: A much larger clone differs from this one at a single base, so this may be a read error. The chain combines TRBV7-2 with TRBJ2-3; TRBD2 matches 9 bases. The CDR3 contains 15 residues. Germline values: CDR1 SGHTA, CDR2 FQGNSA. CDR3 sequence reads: CASSYWAGGSDPQYF. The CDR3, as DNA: TGTGCCAGCAGCTACTGGGCGGGAGGGTCAGATCCGCAGTATTTT.

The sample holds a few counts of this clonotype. CDR3 residues: CASSEGSGELFF. In DNA, the CDR3 is TGTGCCAGCAGTGAAGGGAGCGGGGAGCTGTTTTTT. The rearrangement joins TRBV2 to TRBJ2-2; D is undetermined. Per the germline V gene, CDR1 is SNHLY and CDR2 is FYNNEI. This CDR3 spans 12 amino acids. Trimming removed 1 base at V and 7 bases at J, with 4 bases between.

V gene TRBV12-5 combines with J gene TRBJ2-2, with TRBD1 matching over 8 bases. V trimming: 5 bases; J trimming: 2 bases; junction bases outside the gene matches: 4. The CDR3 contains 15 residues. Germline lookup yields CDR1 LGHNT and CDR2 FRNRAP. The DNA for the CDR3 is TGTGCTAGTGGTAACGGACAGGGTAACACCGGGGAGCTGTTTTTT. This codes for CASGNGQGNTGELFF.

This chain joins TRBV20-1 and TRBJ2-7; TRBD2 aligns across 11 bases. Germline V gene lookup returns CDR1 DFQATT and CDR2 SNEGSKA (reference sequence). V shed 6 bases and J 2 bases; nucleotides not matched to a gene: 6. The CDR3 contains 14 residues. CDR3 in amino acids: CSAEPTSGAYEQYF. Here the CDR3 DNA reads TGCAGTGCCGAACCGACTAGCGGGGCCTACGAGCAGTACTTC.

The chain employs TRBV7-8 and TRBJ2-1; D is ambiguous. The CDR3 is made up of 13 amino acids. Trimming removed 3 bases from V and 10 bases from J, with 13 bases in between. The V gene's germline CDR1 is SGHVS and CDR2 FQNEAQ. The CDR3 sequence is CASSFARMAEQFF. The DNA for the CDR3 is TGTGCCAGCAGCTTCGCCAGGATGGCGGAGCAGTTCTTC. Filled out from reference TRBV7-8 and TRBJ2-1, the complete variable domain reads GAGVSQSPRYKVAKRGQDVALRCDPISGHVSLFWYQQALGQGPEFLTYFQNEAQLDKSGLPSDRFFAERPEGSVSTLKIQRTQQEDSAVYLCASSFARMAEQFFGPGTRLTVL.

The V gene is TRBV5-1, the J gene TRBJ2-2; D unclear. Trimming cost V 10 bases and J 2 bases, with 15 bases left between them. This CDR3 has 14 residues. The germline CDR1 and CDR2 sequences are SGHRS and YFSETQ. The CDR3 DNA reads TGCGCCTCTGCTTTCGGGCCAAACACCGGGGAGCTGTTTTTT. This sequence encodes CASAFGPNTGELFF. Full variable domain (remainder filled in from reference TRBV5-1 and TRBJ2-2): KAGVTQTPRYLIKTRGQQVTLSCSPISGHRSVSWYQQTPGQGLQFLFEYFSETQRNKGNFPGRFSGRQFSNSRSEMNVSTLELGDSALYLCASAFGPNTGELFFGEGSRLTVL.

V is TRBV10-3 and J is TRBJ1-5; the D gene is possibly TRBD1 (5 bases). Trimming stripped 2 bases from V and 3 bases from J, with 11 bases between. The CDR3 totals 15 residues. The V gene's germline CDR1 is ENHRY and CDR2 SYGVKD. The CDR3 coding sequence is TGTGCCATCAGTGAGAGAGTGACAGACAATCAGCCCCAGCATTTT. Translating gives CAISERVTDNQPQHF.

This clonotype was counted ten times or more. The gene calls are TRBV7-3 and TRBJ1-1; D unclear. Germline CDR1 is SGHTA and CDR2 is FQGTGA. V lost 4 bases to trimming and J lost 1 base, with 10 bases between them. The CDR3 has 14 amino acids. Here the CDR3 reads CASSSQAKNTEAFF. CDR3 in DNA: TGTGCCAGCAGCTCCCAGGCTAAGAACACTGAAGCTTTCTTT.

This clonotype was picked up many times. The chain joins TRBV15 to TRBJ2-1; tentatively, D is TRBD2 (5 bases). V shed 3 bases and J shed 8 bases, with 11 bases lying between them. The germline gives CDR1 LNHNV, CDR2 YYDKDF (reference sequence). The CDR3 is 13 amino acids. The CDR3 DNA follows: TGTGCCACCAGCAGGGGTCAGCGGTATGAGCAGTTCTTC. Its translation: CATSRGQRYEQFF.

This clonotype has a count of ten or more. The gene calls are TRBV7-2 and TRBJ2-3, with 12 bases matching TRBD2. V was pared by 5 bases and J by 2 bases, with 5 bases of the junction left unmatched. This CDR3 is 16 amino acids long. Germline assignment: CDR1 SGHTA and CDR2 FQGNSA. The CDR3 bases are TGTGCCAGCAGCAGACGACTAGCGGGGGACACAGATACGCAGTATTTT. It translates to CASSRRLAGDTDTQYF.

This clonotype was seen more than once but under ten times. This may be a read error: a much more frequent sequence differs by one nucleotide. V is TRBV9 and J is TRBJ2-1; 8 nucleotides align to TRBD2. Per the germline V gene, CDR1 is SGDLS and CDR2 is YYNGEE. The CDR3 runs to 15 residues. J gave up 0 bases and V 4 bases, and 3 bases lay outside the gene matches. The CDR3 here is CASSLAGISYNEQFF. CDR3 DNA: TGTGCCAGCAGCTTAGCGGGAATCTCCTACAATGAGCAGTTCTTC.

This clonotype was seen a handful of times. The DNA of the CDR3 is TGTGCCAGCAGCTTTGGACAGGGGTACGGTGAAAAACTGTTTTTT. It translates to CASSFGQGYGEKLFF. The chain has TRBV7-2 and TRBJ1-4, with 9 bases aligning to TRBD1. The J segment lost 7 bases and the V segment lost 3 bases, leaving 6 bases of the junction unmatched. Germline V gene sequence: CDR1 SGHTA, CDR2 FQGNSA. This CDR3 comprises 15 residues.

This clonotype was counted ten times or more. CDR3 nucleotides: TGTGCCAGCAGTCCTCTTCCTAGCGGGACCACAGATACGCAGTATTTT. Amino acids: CASSPLPSGTTDTQYF. The chain carries TRBV12-3 or TRBV12-4 and TRBJ2-3; 9 nucleotides line up with TRBD2. This CDR3 is 16 amino acids long. With 5 bases clipped from V and 2 bases from J, the junction kept 8 bases outside the gene matches.

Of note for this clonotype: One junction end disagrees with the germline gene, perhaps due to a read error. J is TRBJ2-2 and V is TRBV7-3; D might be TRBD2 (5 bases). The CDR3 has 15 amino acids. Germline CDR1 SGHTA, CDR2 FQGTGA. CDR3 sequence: CASSLMGVLTGELYF. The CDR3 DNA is TGTGCCAGCAGCTTAATGGGCGTCCTAACCGGGGAGCTGTATTTT.

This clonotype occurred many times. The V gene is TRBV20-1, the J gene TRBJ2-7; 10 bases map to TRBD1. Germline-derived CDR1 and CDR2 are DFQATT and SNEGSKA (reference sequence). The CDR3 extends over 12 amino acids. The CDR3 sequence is CSAGQGGYEQYF. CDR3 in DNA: TGCAGCGCAGGACAGGGGGGCTACGAGCAGTACTTC.

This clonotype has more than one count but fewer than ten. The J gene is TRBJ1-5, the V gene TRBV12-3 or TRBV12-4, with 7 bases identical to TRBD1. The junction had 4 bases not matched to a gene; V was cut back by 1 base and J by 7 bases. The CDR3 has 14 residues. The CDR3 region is CASSLGDSGQPQHF. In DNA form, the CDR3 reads TGTGCCAGCAGTTTAGGGGACAGTGGCCAGCCCCAGCATTTT.

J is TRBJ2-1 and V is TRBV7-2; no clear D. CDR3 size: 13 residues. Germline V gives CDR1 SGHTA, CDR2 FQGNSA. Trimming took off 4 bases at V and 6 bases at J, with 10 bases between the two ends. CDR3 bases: TGTGCCAGCAGCTCAAGGAATACCAATGAGCAGTTCTTC. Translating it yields CASSSRNTNEQFF.

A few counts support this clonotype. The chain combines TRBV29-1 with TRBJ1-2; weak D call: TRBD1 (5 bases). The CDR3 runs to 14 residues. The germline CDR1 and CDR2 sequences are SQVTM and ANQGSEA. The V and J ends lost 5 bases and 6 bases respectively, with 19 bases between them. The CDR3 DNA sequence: TGCAGCGTTTTTGCGGGGGGGGGTTCTAATGGCTACACCTTC. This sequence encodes CSVFAGGGSNGYTF.

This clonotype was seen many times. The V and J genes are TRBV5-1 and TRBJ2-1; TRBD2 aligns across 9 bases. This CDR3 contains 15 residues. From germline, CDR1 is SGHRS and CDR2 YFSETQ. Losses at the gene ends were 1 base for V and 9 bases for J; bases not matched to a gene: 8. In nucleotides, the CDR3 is TGCGCCAGCAGCTTGATAGCGGGAGCCGGGGGTGAGCAGTTCTTC. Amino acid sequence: CASSLIAGAGGEQFF.

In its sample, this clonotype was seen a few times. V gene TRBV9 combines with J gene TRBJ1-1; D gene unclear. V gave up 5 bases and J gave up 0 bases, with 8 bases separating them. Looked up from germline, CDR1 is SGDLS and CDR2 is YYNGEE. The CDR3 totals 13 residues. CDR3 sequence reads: CASRSELNTEAFF. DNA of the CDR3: TGTGCCAGCAGATCTGAGCTGAACACTGAAGCTTTCTTT. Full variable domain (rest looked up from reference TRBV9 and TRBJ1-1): DSGVTQTPKHLITATGQRVTLRCSPRSGDLSVYWYQQSLDQGLQFLIQYYNGEERAKGNILERFSAQQFPDLHSELNLSSLELGDSALYFCASRSELNTEAFFGQGTRLTVV.

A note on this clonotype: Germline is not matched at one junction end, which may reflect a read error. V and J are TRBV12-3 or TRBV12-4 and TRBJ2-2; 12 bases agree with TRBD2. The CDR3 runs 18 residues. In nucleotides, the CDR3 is TGTACCAGCAGTTTTGGGACTAGCGGGTCCTGGGGCACCGGGGAGCTGTTTTTT. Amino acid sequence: CTSSFGTSGSWGTGELFF.